This is a list of T cell receptor beta chains from one sample in a study of cytomegalovirus exposure and HLA in healthy donors. Sequenced by immunoSEQ multiplex PCR; TCRdb stores in-frame clones only, minus some. This table has about 130,000 clones, about 91% appearing once. Material for sequencing was PBMCs. The source of these receptors is a woman in her late teens or twenties in good health and CMV-seronegative. The CDR3 runs from the conserved cysteine through the conserved F or W. D genes are given only for firm matches. Not every row has a clone size; where given, it reads once, few, many or a size class.

cdr3_aa | cdr3_nt | d_call | v_call | clone_size | j_call
CASSLLRGQETQYF | TGCGCCAGCAGCTTGCTCAGGGGCCAAGAGACCCAGTACTTC | - | TRBV5-1 | - | TRBJ2-5
CASSPTGEYGYTF | TGTGCCAGCTCACCGACAGGGGAGTATGGCTACACCTTC | TRBD1 | TRBV18 | - | TRBJ1-2
CASSYSGRNYGYTF | TGTGCCAGCAGTTACTCGGGGAGGAACTATGGCTACACCTTC | - | TRBV6-5 | - | TRBJ1-2
CASSLGGQGAYEQYF | TGTGCCAGCAGCTTAGGGGGACAGGGGGCCTACGAGCAGTACTTC | TRBD1 | TRBV7-8 | few | TRBJ2-7
CASSLWRGLNTEAFF | TGTGCCAGCAGTTTATGGCGGGGTTTGAACACTGAAGCTTTCTTT | - | TRBV28 | - | TRBJ1-1
CASSLFSGEAYEQYF | TGTGCCAGCAGTTTATTTAGCGGGGAAGCCTACGAGCAGTACTTC | TRBD2 | TRBV28 | - | TRBJ2-7
CASSRRGHEQYF | TGTGCCAGCAGTCGCAGGGGGCACGAGCAGTACTTC | TRBD1 | TRBV6-5 | - | TRBJ2-7
CASKGGTGVGYTF | TGTGCCAGCAAAGGCGGGACAGGGGTTGGCTACACCTTC | TRBD1 | TRBV27 | few | TRBJ1-2
CASSKGSLRGSNQPQHF | TGTGCCAGCAGTAAAGGGTCACTCAGGGGAAGCAATCAGCCCCAGCATTTT | - | TRBV28 | - | TRBJ1-5
CASSQGTGTEYEQYF | TGTGCCAGCAGCCAAGGAACCGGGACAGAGTACGAGCAGTACTTC | TRBD1 | TRBV4-2 | - | TRBJ2-7
CASSGQGSGANVLTF | TGTGCCAGCAGTGGACAGGGGTCTGGGGCCAACGTCCTGACTTTC | TRBD1 | TRBV6-1 | - | TRBJ2-6
CASSRTQTGAYGYTF | TGTGCCAGCTCACGAACGCAGACAGGGGCTTATGGCTACACCTTC | TRBD1 | TRBV18 | - | TRBJ1-2
CAWEARAAEAFF | TGTGCCTGGGAGGCCAGGGCGGCTGAAGCTTTCTTT | - | TRBV30 | - | TRBJ1-1
CASSEQGDQPQHF | TGTGCCAGCAGTGAACAGGGGGATCAGCCCCAGCATTTT | TRBD1 | TRBV6-1 | - | TRBJ1-5
CASSAGDQPQHF | TGTGCCAGCAGCGCAGGCGATCAGCCCCAGCATTTT | - | TRBV7-6 | - | TRBJ1-5
CASSATGYNEQFF | TGTGCCAGCAGTGCGACAGGGTATAATGAGCAGTTCTTC | TRBD1 | TRBV27 | - | TRBJ2-1
CASILRGPKINYGYTF | TGTGCCAGCATCCTCAGGGGACCAAAAATAAACTATGGCTACACCTTC | - | TRBV5-6 | - | TRBJ1-2
CASSFFGPDTQYF | TGTGCCAGCAGCTTTTTCGGTCCAGATACGCAGTATTTT | - | TRBV7-9 | - | TRBJ2-3
CASSYYYTEAFF | TGTGCCAGCAGTTATTACTATACTGAAGCTTTCTTT | - | TRBV28 | - | TRBJ1-1
CASSVRGITDTQYF | TGCGCCAGCAGCGTAAGGGGGATCACAGATACGCAGTATTTT | - | TRBV5-1 | - | TRBJ2-3
CASSPSGTGFKYGYTF | TGTGCCAGCAGCCCCTCCGGGACAGGGTTTAAGTATGGCTACACCTTC | TRBD1 | TRBV27 | few | TRBJ1-2
CASRGVGTEAFF | TGTGCCAGTCGCGGGGTGGGGACTGAAGCTTTCTTT | - | TRBV19 | many | TRBJ1-1
CASRRNRGKRNEQFF | TGTGCCAGCAGGAGGAACAGGGGCAAGAGGAATGAGCAGTTCTTC | TRBD1 | TRBV2 | - | TRBJ2-1
CASSLASGRTHEQYF | TGTGCCAGCAGCTTGGCCAGCGGGAGGACCCACGAGCAGTACTTC | TRBD2 | TRBV5-6 | few | TRBJ2-7
CASTPGGMPEKLFF | TGTGCCAGCACCCCGGGGGGGATGCCCGAAAAACTGTTTTTT | - | TRBV6-6 | - | TRBJ1-4
CASNPGVNTGELFF | TGTGCCAGCAATCCGGGAGTGAACACCGGGGAGCTGTTTTTT | - | TRBV9 | - | TRBJ2-2
CAWSGGSTDTQYF | TGTGCCTGGAGTGGGGGCAGCACAGATACGCAGTATTTT | - | TRBV30 | - | TRBJ2-3
CASSFPKLGTGVGEQYF | TGTGCCAGCAGCTTCCCCAAGCTCGGGACAGGGGTTGGGGAGCAGTACTTC | TRBD1 | TRBV5-6 | - | TRBJ2-7
CASGLDLGRNTEAFF | TGTGCTAGTGGTTTGGACTTGGGGAGGAACACTGAAGCTTTCTTT | - | TRBV12-5 | - | TRBJ1-1
CASSSLGQSAGNTIYF | TGTGCCAGCAGTTCACTGGGACAGTCTGCTGGAAACACCATATATTTT | TRBD1 | TRBV27 | - | TRBJ1-3
CSVSGVGGETQYF | TGCAGCGTCTCGGGTGTTGGGGGGGAGACCCAGTACTTC | - | TRBV29-1 | - | TRBJ2-5
CASSLASGRGYTGELFF | TGTGCCAGCAGCTTGGCTAGCGGGAGAGGGTACACCGGGGAGCTGTTTTTT | TRBD2 | TRBV7-6 | once | TRBJ2-2